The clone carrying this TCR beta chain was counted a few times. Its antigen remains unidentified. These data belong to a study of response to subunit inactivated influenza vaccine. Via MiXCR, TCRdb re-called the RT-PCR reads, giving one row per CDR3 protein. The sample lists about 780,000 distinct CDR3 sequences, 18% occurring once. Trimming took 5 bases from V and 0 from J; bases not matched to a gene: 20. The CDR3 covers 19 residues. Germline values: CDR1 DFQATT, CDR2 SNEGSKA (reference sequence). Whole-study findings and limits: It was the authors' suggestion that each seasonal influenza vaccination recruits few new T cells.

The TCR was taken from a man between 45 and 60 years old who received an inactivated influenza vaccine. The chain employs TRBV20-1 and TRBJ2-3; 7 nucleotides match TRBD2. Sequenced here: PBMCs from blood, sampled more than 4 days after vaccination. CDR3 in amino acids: CSAYPLGSGNPKSTDTQYF. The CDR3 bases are TGCAGTGCTTACCCCCTGGGGAGCGGGAACCCCAAAAGCACAGATACGCAGTATTTT.